Each of the 5 T cell receptor beta chains below was sequenced from the same sample in a study of technical replicates of blood from a handful of donors. The protocol was immunoSEQ multiplex PCR, while the TCRdb copy is restricted to in-frame clones and leaves out a portion. The table has around 68,000 clones, under 98% seen once. Sequencing was carried out using T cells isolated from PBMCs. The source of these receptors is a human donor in good health.

This chain links TRBV5-1 with TRBJ1-1, with 9 nucleotides matching TRBD1. The CDR3 is 17 residues long. The germline V gene has CDR1 SGHRS and CDR2 YFSETQ. V lost 0 bases and J lost 5; bases outside the gene matches: 11. CDR3 protein: CASSLAGDRGSSTEAFF. The CDR3 DNA reads TGCGCCAGCAGCTTGGCAGGTGACAGGGGGAGTAGTACTGAAGCTTTCTTT.

The chain recombines TRBV5-4 with TRBJ2-7; D gene uncertain. In germline, CDR1 is SGHNT, CDR2 YYREEE (reference sequence). Deletions cut 1 base from V and 4 bases from J, with 9 bases between. The CDR3 runs to 13 residues. The CDR3 nucleotides read TGTGCCAGCAGCTTGTCCTACGGGTACGAGCAGTACTTC. Translation gives CASSLSYGYEQYF.

V gene TRBV29-1 combines with J gene TRBJ2-3, with TRBD2 as a possible D gene (7 bases). The CDR3 spans 14 residues. Trimming took 3 bases from V and 2 from J, leaving 12 bases between them. Per the germline V gene, CDR1 is SQVTM and CDR2 is ANQGSEA. As DNA, the CDR3 is TGCAGCGTTGAGAGGGGGGGACTCACAGATACGCAGTATTTT. Translated, it gives CSVERGGLTDTQYF.

V is TRBV10-3 and J is TRBJ2-3; 9 positions match TRBD2. The CDR3 spans 14 residues. With V trimmed by 8 bases and J by 0 bases, 3 bases remained unmatched. From germline, CDR1 is ENHRY and CDR2 SYGVKD. The CDR3 spells CAIGTSPSTDTQYF. The CDR3 DNA is TGTGCCATCGGGACTAGCCCCAGCACAGATACGCAGTATTTT.

This clone was observed a handful of times. This rearrangement joins TRBV4-3 to TRBJ2-6; TRBD1 aligns across 8 bases. The CDR3 length is 17 residues. V lost 0 bases to trimming and J lost 2 bases; unmatched junction nucleotides: 3. Germline lookup yields CDR1 LGHNA and CDR2 YSLEER. The CDR3 DNA reads as TGCGCCAGCAGCCAAGAAGGGACAGGCACTGGGGCCAACGTCCTGACTTTC. Protein product: CASSQEGTGTGANVLTF.